This T cell receptor beta chain was documented in a study of metastatic and nonmetastatic thyroid tumors. Across the study: Both malignant and benign thyroid patients supplied peripheral blood and tumor or nodule tissue samples, across which the repertoires of these patients were then compared. Study-wide findings and caveats: As reported, TCR beta diversity in blood and tumor was significantly higher in malignant thyroid tumors than in benign nodules.

Germline loops: CDR1 SGHTA, CDR2 FQGTGA. Deletions cut 5 bases from V and 3 bases from J, with 4 bases between. This CDR3 comprises 12 residues. Before thyroid surgery, none of the patients had received any treatment. This clone came up many times. Its antigen is unknown. Through MiXCR, TCRdb re-clonotyped the PCR reads. The table includes roughly 20,000 clones, roughly 15% detected once. The chain recombines TRBV7-3 with TRBJ2-2; D is unresolved. Sequenced sample: blood. This sequence was found in a male donor with papillary thyroid cancer or a benign thyroid nodule (not recorded which). Some clones in this sample may be carry-over from other donors' samples. CDR3 amino acids: CASSLDTGELFF. CDR3 nucleotide sequence: TGTGCCAGCAGCCTCGACACCGGGGAGCTGTTTTTT. The complete variable domain, with remaining parts taken from reference TRBV7-3 and TRBJ2-2, reads GAGVSQTPSNKVTEKGKYVELRCDPISGHTALYWYRQSLGQGPEFLIYFQGTGAADDSGLPNDRFFAVRPEGSVSTLKIQRTERGDSAVYLCASSLDTGELFFGEGSRLTVL.